This TCR beta chain comes out of a study of cytomegalovirus exposure and HLA in healthy donors. In the PCR, 60 Vbeta and 13 Jbeta primers were used. Data came from immunoSEQ multiplex PCR; TCRdb stores just in-frame clones and leaves some out. The sample has 150,000 to 200,000 clones; 80% are singletons. V dropped 1 base and J dropped 2 bases, with 10 bases sitting between them. The CDR3 totals 15 residues. Per the germline V gene, CDR1 is SGHAT and CDR2 is FQDESV (reference sequence). This chain connects TRBV11-1 to TRBJ2-3; D ambiguous. Sample: PBMCs. The sequence was collected from a man younger than 35 in good health and CMV-seropositive. CDR3 sequence reads: CASSLGEGDTDTQYF. CDR3 bases: TGTGCCAGCAGCTTAGGAGAAGGAGACACAGATACGCAGTATTTT. Looking up the rest from reference TRBV11-1 and TRBJ2-3 gives the full variable domain: EAEVAQSPRYKITEKSQAVAFWCDPISGHATLYWYRQILGQGPELLVQFQDESVVDDSQLPKDRFSAERLKGVDSTLKIQPAELGDSAMYLCASSLGEGDTDTQYFGPGTRLTVL.